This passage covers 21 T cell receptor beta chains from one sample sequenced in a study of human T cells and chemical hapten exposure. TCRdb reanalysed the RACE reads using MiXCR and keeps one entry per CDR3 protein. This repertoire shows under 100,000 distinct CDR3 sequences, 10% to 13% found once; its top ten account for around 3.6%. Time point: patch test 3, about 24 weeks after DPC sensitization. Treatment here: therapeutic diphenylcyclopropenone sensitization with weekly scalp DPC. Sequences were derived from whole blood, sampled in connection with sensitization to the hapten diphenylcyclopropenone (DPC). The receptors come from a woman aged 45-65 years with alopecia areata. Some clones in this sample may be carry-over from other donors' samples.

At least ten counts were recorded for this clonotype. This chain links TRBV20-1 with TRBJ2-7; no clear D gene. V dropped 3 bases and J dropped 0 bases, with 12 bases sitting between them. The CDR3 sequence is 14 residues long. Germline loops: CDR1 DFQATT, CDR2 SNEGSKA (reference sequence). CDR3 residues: CSASHQVYSYEQYF. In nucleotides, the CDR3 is TGCAGTGCTAGCCACCAGGTATACTCCTACGAGCAGTACTTC.

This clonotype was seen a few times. In DNA form, the CDR3 reads TGCAGCGTTAAGGGGCGGCCGGGACTAGCGCCCAACACCGGGGAGCTGTTTTTT. Translation gives CSVKGRPGLAPNTGELFF. The chain employs TRBV29-1 and TRBJ2-2, with TRBD2 matching over 10 bases. Germline loops: CDR1 SQVTM, CDR2 ANQGSEA. The CDR3 covers 18 residues. V gave up 5 bases and J gave up 2 bases; unmatched junction bases: 14.

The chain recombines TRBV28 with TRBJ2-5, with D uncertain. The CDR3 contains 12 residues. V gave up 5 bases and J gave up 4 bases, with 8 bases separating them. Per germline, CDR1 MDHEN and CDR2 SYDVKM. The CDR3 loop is CASSRTRETQYF. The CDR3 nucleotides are TGTGCCAGCAGTAGGACCAGAGAGACCCAGTACTTC.

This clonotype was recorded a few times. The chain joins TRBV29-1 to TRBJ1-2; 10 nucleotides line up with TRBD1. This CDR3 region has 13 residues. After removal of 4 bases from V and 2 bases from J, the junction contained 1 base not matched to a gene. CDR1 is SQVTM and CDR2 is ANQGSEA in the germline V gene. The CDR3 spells CSVGTGGNYGYTF. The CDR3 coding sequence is TGCAGCGTTGGGACAGGGGGGAACTATGGCTACACCTTC.

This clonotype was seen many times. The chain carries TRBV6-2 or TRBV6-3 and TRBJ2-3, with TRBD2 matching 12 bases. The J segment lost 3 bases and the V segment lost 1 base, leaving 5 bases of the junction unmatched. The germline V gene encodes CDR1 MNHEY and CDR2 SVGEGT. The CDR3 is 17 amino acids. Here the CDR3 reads CASSYLLAGGPTDTQYF. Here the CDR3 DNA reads TGTGCCAGCAGTTACTTGCTAGCGGGAGGGCCTACAGATACGCAGTATTTT.

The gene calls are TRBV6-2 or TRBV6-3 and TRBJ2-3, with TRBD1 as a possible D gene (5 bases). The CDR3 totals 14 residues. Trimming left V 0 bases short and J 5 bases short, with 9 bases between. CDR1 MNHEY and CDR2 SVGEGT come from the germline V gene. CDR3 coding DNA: TGTGCCAGCAGTTACTCGTCAGGGCGAGATACGCAGTATTTT. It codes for CASSYSSGRDTQYF.

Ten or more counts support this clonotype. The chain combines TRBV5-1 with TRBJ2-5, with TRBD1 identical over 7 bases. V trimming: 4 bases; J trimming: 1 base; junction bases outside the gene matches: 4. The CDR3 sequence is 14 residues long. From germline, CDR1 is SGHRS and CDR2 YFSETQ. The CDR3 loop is CASSKTGTQETQYF. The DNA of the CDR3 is TGCGCCAGCAGCAAGACAGGGACCCAAGAGACCCAGTACTTC.

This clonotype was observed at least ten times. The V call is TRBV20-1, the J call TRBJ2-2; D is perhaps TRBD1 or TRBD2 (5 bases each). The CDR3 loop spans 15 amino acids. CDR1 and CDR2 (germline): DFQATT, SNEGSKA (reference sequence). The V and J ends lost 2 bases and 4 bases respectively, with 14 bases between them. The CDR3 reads CSARPVARGTGELFF. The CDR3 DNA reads TGCAGTGCTAGACCTGTGGCGAGGGGCACCGGGGAGCTGTTTTTT.

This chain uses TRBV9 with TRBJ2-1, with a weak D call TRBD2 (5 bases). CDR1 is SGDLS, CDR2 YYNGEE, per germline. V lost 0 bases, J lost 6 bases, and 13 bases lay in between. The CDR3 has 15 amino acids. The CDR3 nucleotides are TGTGCCAGCAGCGTAGATGCGGGCTTCTCCAATGAGCAGTTCTTC. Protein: CASSVDAGFSNEQFF. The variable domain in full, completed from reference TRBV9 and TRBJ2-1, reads DSGVTQTPKHLITATGQRVTLRCSPRSGDLSVYWYQQSLDQGLQFLIQYYNGEERAKGNILERFSAQQFPDLHSELNLSSLELGDSALYFCASSVDAGFSNEQFFGPGTRLTVL.

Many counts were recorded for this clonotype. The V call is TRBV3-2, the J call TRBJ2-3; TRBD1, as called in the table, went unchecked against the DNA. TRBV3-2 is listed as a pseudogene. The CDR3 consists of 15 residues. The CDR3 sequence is CASSQGTGRTDTQYF. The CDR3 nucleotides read TGTGCCAGCAGCCAGGGGACAGGGCGGACAGATACGCAGTATTTT.

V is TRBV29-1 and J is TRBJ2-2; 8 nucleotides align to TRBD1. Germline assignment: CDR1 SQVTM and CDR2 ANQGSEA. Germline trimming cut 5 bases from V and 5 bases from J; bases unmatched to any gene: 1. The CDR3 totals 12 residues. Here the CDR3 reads CSVYRGTGELFF. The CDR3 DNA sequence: TGCAGCGTTTACAGGGGGACCGGGGAGCTGTTTTTT.

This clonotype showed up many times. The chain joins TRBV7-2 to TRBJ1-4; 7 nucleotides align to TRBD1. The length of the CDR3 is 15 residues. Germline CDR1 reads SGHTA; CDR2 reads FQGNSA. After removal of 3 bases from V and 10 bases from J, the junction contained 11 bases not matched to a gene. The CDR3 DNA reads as TGTGCCAGCAGCTTTGGGGCCTCAGGGGGAGGAAAACTGTTTTTT. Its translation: CASSFGASGGGKLFF.

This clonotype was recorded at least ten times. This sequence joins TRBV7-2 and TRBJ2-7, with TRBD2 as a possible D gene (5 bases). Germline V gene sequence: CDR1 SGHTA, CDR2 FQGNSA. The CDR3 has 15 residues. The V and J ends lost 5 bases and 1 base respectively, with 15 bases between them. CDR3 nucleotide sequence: TGTGCCAGCAGCCCCGAGGGTGCCGGGTCCTACGAGCAGTACTTC. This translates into CASSPEGAGSYEQYF.

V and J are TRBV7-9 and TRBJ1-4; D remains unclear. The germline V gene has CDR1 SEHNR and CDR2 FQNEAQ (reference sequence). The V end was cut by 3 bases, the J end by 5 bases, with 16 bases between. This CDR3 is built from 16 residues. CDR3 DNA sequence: TGTGCCAGCAGCTTCGGCGGAGGAGGCCGCAATGAAAAACTGTTTTTT. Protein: CASSFGGGGRNEKLFF.

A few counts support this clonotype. The CDR3 loop is CASSLGDRASTDTQYF. CDR3 nucleotides: TGTGCCAGCAGCTTAGGGGACAGGGCTAGCACAGATACGCAGTATTTT. The V gene is TRBV7-2, the J gene TRBJ2-3; 9 bases map to TRBD1. The CDR3 is made up of 16 amino acids. CDR1 and CDR2 from the germline V gene are SGHTA and FQGNSA. With 1 base clipped from V and 0 bases from J, the junction kept 2 bases outside the gene matches.

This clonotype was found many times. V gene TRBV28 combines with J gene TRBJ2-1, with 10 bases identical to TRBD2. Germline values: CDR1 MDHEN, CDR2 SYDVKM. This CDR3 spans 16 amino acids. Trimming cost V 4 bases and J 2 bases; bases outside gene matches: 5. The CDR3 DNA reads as TGTGCCAGCAGTTCACCTAGCGGGAGAACCTACAATGAGCAGTTCTTC. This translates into CASSSPSGRTYNEQFF.

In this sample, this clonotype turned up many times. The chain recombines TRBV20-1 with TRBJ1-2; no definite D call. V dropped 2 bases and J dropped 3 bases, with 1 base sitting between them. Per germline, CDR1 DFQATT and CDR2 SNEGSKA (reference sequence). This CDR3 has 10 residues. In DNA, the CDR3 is TGCAGTGCTAGACACTATGGCTACACCTTC. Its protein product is CSARHYGYTF.

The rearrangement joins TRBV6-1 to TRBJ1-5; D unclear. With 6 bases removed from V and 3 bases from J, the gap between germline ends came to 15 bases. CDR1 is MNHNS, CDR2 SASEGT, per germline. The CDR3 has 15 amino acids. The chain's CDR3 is CASSQSTKLNQPQHF. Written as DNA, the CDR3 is TGTGCCAGCAGCCAATCTACAAAACTCAATCAGCCCCAGCATTTT.

The chain's CDR3 is CSVEQGSDTQYF. CDR3 in DNA: TGCAGCGTGGAACAGGGCTCAGATACGCAGTATTTT. The rearrangement joins TRBV29-1 to TRBJ2-3; D possibly corresponds to TRBD1 (6 bases). V shed 6 bases and J shed 4 bases, with 11 bases lying between them. CDR3 length equals 12 residues. Germline V gene lookup returns CDR1 SQVTM and CDR2 ANQGSEA.

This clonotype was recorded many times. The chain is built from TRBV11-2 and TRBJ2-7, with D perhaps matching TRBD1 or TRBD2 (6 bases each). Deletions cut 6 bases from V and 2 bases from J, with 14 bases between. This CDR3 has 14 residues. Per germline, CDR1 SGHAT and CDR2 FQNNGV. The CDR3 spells CASSPSGATYEQYF. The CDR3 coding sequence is TGTGCCAGCAGTCCGTCGGGGGCGACCTACGAGCAGTACTTC.

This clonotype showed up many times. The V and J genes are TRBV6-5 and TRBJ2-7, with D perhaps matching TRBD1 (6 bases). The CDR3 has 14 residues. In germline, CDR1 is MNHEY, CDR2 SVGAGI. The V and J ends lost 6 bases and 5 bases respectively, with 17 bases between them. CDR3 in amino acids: CASSSSGAGNEQYF. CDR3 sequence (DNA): TGTGCCAGCAGCTCGTCAGGGGCTGGGAACGAGCAGTACTTC.